The entry below gives a single TCR beta chain sequence along with its context. Method: immunoSEQ multiplex PCR; TCRdb's copy keeps in-frame clones and lacks some. Of several thousand clones listed, roughly 85% were seen once; the top ten hold over 3.5%. This sample is drawn from a study of somatic mutations in cytotoxic T cells in rheumatoid arthritis. The CDR3 runs to 16 residues. CDR1 and CDR2 from the germline V gene are LGHNA and YSLEER. The ends lost 1 base at V and 4 bases at J; junction bases unmatched: 2. This receptor was obtained from an adult with rheumatoid arthritis. The genes are TRBV4-3 and TRBJ2-5, with TRBD2 matching over 14 bases. Input material: CD8+ T cells sorted from blood. The CDR3 spells CASSQGLAGGPETQYF. CDR3 nucleotide sequence: TGCGCCAGCAGCCAAGGACTAGCGGGAGGGCCAGAGACCCAGTACTTC.